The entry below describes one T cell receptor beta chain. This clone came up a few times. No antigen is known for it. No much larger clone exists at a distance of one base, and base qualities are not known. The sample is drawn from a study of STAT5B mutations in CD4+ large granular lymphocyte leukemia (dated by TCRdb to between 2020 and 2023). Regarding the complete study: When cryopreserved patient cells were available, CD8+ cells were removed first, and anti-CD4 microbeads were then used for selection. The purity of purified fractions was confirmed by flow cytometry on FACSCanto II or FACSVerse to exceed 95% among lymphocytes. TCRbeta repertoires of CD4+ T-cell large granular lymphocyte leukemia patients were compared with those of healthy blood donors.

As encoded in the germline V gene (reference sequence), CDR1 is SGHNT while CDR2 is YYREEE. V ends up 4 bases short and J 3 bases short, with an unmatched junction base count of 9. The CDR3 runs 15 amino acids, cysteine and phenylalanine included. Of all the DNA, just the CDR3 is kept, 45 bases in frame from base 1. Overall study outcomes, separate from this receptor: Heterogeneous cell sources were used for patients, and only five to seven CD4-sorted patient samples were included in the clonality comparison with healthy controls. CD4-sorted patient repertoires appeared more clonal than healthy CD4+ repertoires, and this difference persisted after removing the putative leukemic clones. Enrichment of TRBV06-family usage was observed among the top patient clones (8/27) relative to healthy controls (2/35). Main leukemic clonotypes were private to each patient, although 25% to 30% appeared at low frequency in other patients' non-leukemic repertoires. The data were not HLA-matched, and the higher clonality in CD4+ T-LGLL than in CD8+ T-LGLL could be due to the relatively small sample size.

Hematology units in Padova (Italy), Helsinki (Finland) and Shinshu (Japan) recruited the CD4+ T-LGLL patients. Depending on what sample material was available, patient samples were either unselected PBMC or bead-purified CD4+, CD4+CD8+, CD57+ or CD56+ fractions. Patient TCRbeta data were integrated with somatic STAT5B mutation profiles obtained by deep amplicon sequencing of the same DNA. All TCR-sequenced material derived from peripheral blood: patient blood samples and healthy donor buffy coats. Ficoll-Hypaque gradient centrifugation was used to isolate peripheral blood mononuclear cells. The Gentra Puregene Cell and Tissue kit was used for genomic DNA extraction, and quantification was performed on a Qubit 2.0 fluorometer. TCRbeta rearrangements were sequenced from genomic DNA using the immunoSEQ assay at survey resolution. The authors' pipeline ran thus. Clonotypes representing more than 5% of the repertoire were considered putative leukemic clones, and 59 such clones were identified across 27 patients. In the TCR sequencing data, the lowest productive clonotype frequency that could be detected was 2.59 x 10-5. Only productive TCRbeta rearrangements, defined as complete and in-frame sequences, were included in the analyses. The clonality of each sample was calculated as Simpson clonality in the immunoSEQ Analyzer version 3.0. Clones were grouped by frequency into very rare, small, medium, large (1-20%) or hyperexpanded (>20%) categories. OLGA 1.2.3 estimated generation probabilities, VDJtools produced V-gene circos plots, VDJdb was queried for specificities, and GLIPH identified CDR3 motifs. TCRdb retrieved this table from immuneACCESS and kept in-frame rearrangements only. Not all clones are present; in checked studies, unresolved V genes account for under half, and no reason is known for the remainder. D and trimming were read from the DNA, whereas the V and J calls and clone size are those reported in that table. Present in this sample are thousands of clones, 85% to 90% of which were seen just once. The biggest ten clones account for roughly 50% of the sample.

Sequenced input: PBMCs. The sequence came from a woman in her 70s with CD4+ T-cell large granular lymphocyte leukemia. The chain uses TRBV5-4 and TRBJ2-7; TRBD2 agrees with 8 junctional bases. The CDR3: CASSITGTSIYEQYF. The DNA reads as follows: TGTGCCAGCAGCATAACCGGGACTAGTATCTACGAGCAGTACTTC.